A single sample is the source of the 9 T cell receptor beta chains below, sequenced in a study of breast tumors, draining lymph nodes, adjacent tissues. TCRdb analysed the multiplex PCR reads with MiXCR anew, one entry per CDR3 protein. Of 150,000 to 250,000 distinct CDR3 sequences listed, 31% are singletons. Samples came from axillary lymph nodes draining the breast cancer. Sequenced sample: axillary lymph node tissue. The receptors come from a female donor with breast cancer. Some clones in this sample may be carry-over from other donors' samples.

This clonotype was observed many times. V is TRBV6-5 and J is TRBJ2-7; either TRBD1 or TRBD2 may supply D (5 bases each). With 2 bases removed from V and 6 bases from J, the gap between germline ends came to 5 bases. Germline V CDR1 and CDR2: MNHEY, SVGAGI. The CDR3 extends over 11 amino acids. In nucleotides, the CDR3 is TGTGCCAGCAGTTACGGGGGCGAGCAGTACTTC. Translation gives CASSYGGEQYF.

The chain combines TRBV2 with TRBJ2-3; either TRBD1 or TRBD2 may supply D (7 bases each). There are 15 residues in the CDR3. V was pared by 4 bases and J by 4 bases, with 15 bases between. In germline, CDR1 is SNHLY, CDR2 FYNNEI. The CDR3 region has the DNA TGTGCCAGCAGTGTAGGCAGGGGGGGCCCAGATACGCAGTATTTT. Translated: CASSVGRGGPDTQYF. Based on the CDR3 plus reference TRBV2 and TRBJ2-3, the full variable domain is EPEVTQTPSHQVTQMGQEVILRCVPISNHLYFYWYRQILGQKVEFLVSFYNNEISEKSEIFDDQFSVERPDGSNFTLKIRSTKLEDSAMYFCASSVGRGGPDTQYFGPGTRLTVL.

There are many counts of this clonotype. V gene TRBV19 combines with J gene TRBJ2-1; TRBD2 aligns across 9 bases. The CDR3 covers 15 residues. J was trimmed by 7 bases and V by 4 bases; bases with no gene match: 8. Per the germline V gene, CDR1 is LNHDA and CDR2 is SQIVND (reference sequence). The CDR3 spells CASSTVAGEYNEQFF. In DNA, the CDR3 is TGTGCCAGTAGTACGGTAGCGGGAGAATATAATGAGCAGTTCTTC.

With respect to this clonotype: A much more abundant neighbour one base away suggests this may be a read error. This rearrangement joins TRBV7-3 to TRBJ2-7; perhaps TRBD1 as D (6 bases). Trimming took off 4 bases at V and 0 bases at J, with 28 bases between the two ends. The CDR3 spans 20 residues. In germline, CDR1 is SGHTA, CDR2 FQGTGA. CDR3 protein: CASSSALAGEATRGSYEQYF. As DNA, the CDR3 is TGTGCCAGCAGCTCCGCCCTGGCAGGGGAAGCAACACGGGGCTCCTACGAGCAGTACTTC. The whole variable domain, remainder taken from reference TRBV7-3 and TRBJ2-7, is GAGVSQTPSNKVTEKGKYVELRCDPISGHTALYWYRQSLGQGPEFLIYFQGTGAADDSGLPNDRFFAVRPEGSVSTLKIQRTERGDSAVYLCASSSALAGEATRGSYEQYFGPGTRLTVT.

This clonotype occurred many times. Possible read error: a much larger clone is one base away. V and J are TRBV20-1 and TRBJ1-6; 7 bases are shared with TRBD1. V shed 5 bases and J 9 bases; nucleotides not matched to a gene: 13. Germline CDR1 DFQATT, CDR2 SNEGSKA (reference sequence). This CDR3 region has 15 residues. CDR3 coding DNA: TGCAGTGCTGGATCCCCGGGACAGACAACTTCACCCCTCCACTTT. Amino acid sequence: CSAGSPGQTTSPLHF.

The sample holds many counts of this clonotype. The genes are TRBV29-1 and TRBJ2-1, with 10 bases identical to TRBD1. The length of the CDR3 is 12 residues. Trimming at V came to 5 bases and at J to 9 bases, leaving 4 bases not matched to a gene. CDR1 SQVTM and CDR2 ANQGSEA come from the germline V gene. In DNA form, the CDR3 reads TGCAGCGTTCCTCGGACAGGGGGTGAGCAGTTCTTC. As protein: CSVPRTGGEQFF.

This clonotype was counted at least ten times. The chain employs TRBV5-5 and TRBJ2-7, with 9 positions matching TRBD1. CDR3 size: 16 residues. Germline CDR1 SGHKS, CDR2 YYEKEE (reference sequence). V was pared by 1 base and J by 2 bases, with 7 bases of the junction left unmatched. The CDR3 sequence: CASSLWGTGNPYEQYF. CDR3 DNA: TGTGCCAGCAGCTTGTGGGGGACAGGGAACCCCTACGAGCAGTACTTC. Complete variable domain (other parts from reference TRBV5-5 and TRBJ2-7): DAGVTQSPTHLIKTRGQQVTLRCSPISGHKSVSWYQQVLGQGPQFIFQYYEKEERGRGNFPDRFSARQFPNYSSELNVNALLLGDSALYLCASSLWGTGNPYEQYFGPGTRLTVT.

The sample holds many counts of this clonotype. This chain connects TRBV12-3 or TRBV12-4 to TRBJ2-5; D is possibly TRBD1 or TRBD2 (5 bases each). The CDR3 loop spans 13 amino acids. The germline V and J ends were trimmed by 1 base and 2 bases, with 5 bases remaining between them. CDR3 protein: CASSLGGQETQYF. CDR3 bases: TGTGCCAGCAGTTTAGGGGGGCAAGAGACCCAGTACTTC.

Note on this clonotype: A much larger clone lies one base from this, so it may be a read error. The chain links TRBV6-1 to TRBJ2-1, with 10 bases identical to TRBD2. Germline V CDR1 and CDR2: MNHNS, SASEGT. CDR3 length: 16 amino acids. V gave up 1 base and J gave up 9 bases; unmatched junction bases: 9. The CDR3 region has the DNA TGTGCCAGCAGTGAAGAACTAGCGGGACTCCACAGTGAGCAGTTCTTC. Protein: CASSEELAGLHSEQFF.